A single T cell receptor beta chain is shown here with its context. The antigen is undetermined. Lysates of CMV-infected fibroblasts at 9.5 to 10 ug/mL stimulated these cells. CD40L-negative CD69-negative CD45RO-high memory CD4+ T cells were sorted as populations depleted of antigen-responding cells. The data originate from a study of persistence of HIV-infected CD4 T cells. Whole-study context: CD4+ T cells responding to CMV or HIV-1 Gag were isolated. A median of roughly 8 years of suppressive ART preceded sampling. Findings and limits, study-wide: Rare CMV-responding cells carrying HIV-1 proviruses were not analyzed separately for TCR.

Sequencing used immunoSEQ version 4 in survey mode. Each sample used up to 1 ug genomic DNA diluted to around 10 ng/uL. The method was immunoSEQ multiplex PCR; TCRdb's version includes in-frame clones alone and lacks a portion of them. The table lists some 41,000 clones, approximately 80% of them singletons. Germline CDR1 is SEHNR and CDR2 is FQNEAQ (reference sequence). CDR3 length: 14 residues. V was trimmed by 1 base and J by 5 bases, leaving 6 bases between them. Sequenced here: CD4+ T cells sorted from PBMCs after roughly 18-hour stimulation, sampled from a patient who received antiretroviral therapy. This receptor was obtained from an adult man with HIV who was CMV-seropositive. V usage is TRBV7-9 and J usage is TRBJ1-6, with no clear D. The CDR3 nucleotides read TGTGCCAGCAGCTTAGTAGGGAATAATTCACCCCTCCACTTT. It specifies CASSLVGNNSPLHF.